The TCR beta chain described here comes from a study of T cells after posttransplantation cyclophosphamide. Treatment was busulfan-fludarabine conditioning, a marrow graft, and cyclophosphamide on days +3 and +4. Germline V gene lookup returns CDR1 SGHTS and CDR2 YDEGEE. V lost 7 bases, J lost 4 bases, and 8 bases stayed unmatched. The CDR3 runs to 13 residues. Repertoires were generated with immunoSEQ multiplex PCR, while TCRdb's copy carries only in-frame clones and drops some. The sample holds about 10,000 clones; roughly 80% are singletons and the top ten take approximately 15%. This clonotype originated in a female patient aged 35 to 55 who received an allogeneic stem cell transplant from a related donor, was CMV-positive, and had no GVHD. The graft donor may account for some of the T cells. This sequence joins TRBV5-8 and TRBJ2-7; 7 nucleotides agree with TRBD1. This specimen was PBMCs, taken roughly 250 weeks after a stem cell transplant with posttransplant cyclophosphamide. CDR3 region: CASPKDRMYEQYF. For the CDR3, the DNA is TGTGCCAGCCCGAAGGACAGGATGTACGAGCAGTACTTC.